This TCR beta chain appears in the sequencing data of a study of Graves' ophthalmopathy and Graves' hyperthyroidism. Germline CDR1 reads SGHAT; CDR2 reads FQNNGV. The CDR3 loop spans 16 amino acids. V gave up 4 bases and J gave up 2 bases; unmatched junction bases: 5. In its sample, this clonotype was seen many times. RNA transcripts provided the template for amplifying TCR beta CDR3 regions. HTBI primers primed a first-round RT-PCR, and a second-round multiplex PCR followed. MiXCR, applied by TCRdb to the multiplex PCR reads, yields one record per CDR3 protein. The data show a few hundred thousand distinct CDR3 sequences, approximately 15% seen once.

This chain joins TRBV11-2 and TRBJ1-5; TRBD1 matches 10 bases. Sequencing used peripheral blood. The TCR sequence derives from a woman in her late teens or twenties with stable Graves' hyperthyroidism. CDR3 loop: CASSYRDRGRNQPQHF. In DNA, the CDR3 is TGTGCCAGCAGCTACCGGGACAGGGGTCGCAATCAGCCCCAGCATTTT.